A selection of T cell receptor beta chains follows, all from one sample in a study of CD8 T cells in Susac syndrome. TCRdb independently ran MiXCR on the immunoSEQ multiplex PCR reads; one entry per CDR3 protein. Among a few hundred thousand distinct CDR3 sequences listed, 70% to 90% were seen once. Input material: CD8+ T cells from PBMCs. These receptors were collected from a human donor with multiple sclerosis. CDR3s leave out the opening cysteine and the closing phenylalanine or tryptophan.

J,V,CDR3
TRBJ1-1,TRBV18,ASSPPYTLTFTEAF
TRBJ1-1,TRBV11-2,ASSLAGGGETEAF
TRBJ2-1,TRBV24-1,ATSDTDRITYNEQF
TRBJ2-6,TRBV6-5,ASSYSTPGRSSGANVLT
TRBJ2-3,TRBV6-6,ASSPGQYTDTQY
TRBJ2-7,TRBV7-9,ASSHTSNPYEQY
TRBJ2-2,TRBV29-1,SAMDLTGELF
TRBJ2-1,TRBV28,ASRKRGLADKYNEQF
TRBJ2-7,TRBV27,ASSLTGQGYEQY
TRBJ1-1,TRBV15,ATSREAENTEAF
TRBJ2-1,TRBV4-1,ASSQDSGRANEQF
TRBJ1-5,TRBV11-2,ASSSSGGPNQPQH
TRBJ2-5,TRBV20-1,SARRDRDVETQY
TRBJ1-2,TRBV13,ASSLFGDSYGYT
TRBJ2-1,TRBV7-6,ASSLTYNEQF
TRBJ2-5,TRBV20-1,SARDPTTAGDQETQY
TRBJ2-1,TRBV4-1,ASSLLDRGIYNEQF
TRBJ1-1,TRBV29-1,SVPGTEAF
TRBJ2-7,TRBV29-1,SVEEAGGSHEQY
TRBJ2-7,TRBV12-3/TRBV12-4,ASGTRRTYPPYEQY
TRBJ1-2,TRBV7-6,ASSYRSPDYGYT
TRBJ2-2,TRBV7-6,ASSLVGTGYTGELF
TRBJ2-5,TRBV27,ASSLGQGEETQY
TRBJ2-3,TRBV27,ASSLVGFSSTDTQY
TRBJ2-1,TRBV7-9,ASSYTLAGSAYNEQF
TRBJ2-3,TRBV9,ASSGGTSGRSDTQY
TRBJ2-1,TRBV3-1,ASTSGSGRDQQF
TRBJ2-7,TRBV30,AWSTGQGAQEQY